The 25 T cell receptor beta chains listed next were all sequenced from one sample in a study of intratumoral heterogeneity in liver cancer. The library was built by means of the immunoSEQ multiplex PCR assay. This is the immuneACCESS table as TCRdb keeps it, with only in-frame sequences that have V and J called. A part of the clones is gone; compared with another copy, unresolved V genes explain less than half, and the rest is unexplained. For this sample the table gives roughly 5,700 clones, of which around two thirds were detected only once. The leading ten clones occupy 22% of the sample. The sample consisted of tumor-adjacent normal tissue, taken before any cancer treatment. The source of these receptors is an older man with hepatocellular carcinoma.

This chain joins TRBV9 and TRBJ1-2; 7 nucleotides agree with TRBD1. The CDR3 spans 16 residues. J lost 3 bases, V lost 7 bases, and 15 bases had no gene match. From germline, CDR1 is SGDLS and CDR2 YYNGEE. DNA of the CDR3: TGTGCCAGCTCCCAGCCCCGCGACAGGGCCTACTATGGCTACACCTTC. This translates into CASSQPRDRAYYGYTF.

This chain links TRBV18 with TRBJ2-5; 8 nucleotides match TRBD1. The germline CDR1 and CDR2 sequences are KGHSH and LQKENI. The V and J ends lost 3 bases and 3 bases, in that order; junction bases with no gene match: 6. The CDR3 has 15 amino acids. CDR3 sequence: CASSPRTGREETQYF. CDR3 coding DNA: TGTGCCAGCTCACCCCGGACAGGGCGCGAAGAGACCCAGTACTTC.

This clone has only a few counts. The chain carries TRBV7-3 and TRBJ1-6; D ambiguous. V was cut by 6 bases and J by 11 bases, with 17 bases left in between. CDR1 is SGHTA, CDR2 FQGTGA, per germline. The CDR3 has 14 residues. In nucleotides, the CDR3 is TGTGCCAGCAGTTTCCTGACCCCCGGGACACCCCTCCACTTT. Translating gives CASSFLTPGTPLHF.

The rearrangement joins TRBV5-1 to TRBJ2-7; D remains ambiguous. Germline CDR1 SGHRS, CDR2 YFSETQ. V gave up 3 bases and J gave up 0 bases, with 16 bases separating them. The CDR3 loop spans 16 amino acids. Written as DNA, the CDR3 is TGCGCCAGCAGCTCCCCCGTCACATGTTGCTCCTACGAGCAGTACGTC. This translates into CASSSPVTCCSYEQYV.

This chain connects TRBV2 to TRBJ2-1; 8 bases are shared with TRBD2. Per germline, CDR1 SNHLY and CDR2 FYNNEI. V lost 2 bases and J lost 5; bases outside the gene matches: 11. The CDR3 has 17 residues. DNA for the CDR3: TGTGCCAGCAGTGAACTTAGGGCTAGCGGGCCCCACAATGAGCAGTTCTTC. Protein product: CASSELRASGPHNEQFF.

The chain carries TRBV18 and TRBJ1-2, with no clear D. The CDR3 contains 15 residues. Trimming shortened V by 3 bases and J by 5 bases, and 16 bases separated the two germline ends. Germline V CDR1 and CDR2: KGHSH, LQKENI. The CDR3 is CASSPVEELLYGYTF. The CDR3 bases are TGTGCCAGCTCACCGGTGGAGGAACTTCTATATGGCTACACCTTC.

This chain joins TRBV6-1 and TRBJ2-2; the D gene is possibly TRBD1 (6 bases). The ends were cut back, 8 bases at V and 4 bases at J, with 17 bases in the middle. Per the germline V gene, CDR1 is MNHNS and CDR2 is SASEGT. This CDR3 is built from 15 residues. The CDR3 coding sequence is TGTGCCAGCCAGCCTGGGGGCGCCGGCACCGGGGAGCTGTTTTTT. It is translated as CASQPGGAGTGELFF.

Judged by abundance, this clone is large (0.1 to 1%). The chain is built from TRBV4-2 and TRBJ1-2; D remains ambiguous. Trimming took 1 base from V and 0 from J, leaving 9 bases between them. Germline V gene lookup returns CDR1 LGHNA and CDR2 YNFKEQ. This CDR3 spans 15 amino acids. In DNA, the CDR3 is TGTGCCAGCAGCCAAGCTGCTACCTCTAACTATGGCTACACCTTC. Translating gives CASSQAATSNYGYTF.

Written as DNA, the CDR3 is TGCGCCAGCAGCCCCGGACAGGGAGGGACCTACGAGCAGTACGTC. Protein sequence: CASSPGQGGTYEQYV. The V gene is TRBV4-1, the J gene TRBJ2-7; perhaps TRBD1 as D (8 bases). Germline values: CDR1 MGHRA, CDR2 YSYEKL. V was shortened by 4 bases and J by 2 bases, with 15 bases between the two germline ends. The CDR3 is 15 residues long.

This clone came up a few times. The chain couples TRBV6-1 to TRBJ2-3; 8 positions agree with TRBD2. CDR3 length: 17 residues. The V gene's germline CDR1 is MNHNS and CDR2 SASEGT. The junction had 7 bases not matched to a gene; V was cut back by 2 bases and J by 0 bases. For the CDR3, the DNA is TGTGCCAGCAGTGAACGGGAGGGGGGTGCTAGCACAGATACGCAGTATTTT. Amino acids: CASSEREGGASTDTQYF.

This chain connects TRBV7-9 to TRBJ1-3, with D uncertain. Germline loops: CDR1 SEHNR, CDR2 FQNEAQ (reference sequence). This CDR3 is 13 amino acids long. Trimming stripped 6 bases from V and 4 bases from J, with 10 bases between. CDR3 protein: CASRPGGGNTIYF. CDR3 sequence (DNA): TGTGCCAGCAGGCCAGGTGGGGGAAACACCATATATTTT.

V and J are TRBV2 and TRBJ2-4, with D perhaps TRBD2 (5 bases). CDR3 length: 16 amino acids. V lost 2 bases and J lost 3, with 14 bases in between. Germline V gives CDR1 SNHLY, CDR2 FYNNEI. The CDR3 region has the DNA TGTGCCAGCAGTGAACAATTAGCAGAGGGCAAAAACATTCAGTACTTC. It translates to CASSEQLAEGKNIQYF.

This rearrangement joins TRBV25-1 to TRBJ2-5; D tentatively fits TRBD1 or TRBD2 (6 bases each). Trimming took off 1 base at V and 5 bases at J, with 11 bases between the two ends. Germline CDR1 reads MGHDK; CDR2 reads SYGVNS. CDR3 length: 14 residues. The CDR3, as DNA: TGTGCCAGCAGTGAATCGGGGGCATGGGAGACCCAGTACTTC. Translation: CASSESGAWETQYF.

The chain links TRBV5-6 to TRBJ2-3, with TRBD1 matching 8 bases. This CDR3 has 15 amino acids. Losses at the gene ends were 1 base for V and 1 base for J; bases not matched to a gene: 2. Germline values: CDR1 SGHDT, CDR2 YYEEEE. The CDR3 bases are TGTGCCAGCAGCTTGACAGGGGGAGGCACAGATACGCAGTATTTT. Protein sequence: CASSLTGGGTDTQYF.

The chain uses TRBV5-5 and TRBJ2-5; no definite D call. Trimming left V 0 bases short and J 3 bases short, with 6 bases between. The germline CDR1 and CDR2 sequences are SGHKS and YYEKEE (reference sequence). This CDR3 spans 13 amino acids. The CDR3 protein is CASSLVGKETQYF. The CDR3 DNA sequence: TGTGCCAGCAGCTTGGTTGGTAAAGAGACCCAGTACTTC.

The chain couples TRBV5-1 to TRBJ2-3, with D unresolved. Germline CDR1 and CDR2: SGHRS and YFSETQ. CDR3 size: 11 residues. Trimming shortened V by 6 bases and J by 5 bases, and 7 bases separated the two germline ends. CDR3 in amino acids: CASMAGDTQYF. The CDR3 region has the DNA TGCGCCAGCATGGCAGGAGATACGCAGTATTTT.

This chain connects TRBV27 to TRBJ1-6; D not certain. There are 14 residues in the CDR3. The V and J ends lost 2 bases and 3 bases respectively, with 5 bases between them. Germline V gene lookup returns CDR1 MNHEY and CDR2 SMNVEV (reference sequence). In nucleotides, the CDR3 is TGTGCCAGCAGTTTAGGCAGCTATAATTCACCCCTCCACTTT. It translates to CASSLGSYNSPLHF.

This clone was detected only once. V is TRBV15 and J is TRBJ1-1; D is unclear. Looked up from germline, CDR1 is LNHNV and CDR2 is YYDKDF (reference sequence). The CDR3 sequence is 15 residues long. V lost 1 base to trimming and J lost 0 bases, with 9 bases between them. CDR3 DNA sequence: TGTGCCACCAGCAGAGGGACTGAGATGAACACTGAAGCTTTCTTT. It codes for CATSRGTEMNTEAFF.

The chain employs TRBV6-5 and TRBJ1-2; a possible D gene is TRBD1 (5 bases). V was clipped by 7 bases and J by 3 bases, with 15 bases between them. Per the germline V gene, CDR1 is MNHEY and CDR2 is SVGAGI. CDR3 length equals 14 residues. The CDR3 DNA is TGTGCCAGCAATTTAAGGGGATTGGACTATGGCTACACCTTC. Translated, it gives CASNLRGLDYGYTF.

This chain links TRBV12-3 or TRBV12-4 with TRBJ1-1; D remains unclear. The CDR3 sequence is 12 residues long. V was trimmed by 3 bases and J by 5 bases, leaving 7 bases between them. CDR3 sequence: CASSFQVTEAFF. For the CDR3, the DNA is TGTGCCAGCAGTTTTCAGGTTACTGAAGCTTTCTTT.

CDR3 sequence: CASSQGGGSSYEQYF. The CDR3 DNA sequence: TGTGCCAGCAGCCAAGGGGGGGGGAGCTCCTACGAGCAGTACTTC. V is TRBV3-1 (or the pseudogene TRBV3-2) and J is TRBJ2-7; 7 bases fit TRBD2. J was trimmed by 0 bases and V by 1 base; bases with no gene match: 3. Germline lookup yields CDR1 LGHDT and CDR2 YNNKEL (reference sequence). The CDR3 extends over 15 amino acids.

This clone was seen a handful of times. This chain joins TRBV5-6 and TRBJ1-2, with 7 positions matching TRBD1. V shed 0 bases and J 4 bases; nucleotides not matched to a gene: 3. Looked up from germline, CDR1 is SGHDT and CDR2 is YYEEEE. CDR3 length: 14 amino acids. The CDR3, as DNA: TGTGCCAGCAGCTTGGCCAGGGGGTTCTATGGCTACACCTTC. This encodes CASSLARGFYGYTF.

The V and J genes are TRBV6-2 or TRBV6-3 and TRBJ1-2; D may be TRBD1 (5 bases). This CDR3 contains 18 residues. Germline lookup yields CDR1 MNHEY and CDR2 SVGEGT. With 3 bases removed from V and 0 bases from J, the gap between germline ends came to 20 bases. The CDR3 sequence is CASSYMAGGSHSNYGYTF. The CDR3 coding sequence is TGTGCCAGCAGTTATATGGCCGGGGGATCTCACTCTAACTATGGCTACACCTTC.

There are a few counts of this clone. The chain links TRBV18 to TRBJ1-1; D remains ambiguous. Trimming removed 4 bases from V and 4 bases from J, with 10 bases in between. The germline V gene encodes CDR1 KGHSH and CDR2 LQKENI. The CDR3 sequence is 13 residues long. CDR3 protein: CASSQGGSTEAFF. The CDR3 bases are TGTGCCAGCTCACAGGGAGGATCCACTGAAGCTTTCTTT.

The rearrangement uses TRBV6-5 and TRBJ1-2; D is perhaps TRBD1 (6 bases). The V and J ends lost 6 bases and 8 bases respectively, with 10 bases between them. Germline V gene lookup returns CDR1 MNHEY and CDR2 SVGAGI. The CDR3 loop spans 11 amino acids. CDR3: CASSGQSGYTF. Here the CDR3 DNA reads TGTGCCAGCAGCGGACAGTCAGGCTACACCTTC.